This record covers a single TCR beta chain. The antigen it recognizes is unknown. Base-call qualities are not available, and no considerably larger clone is one nucleotide away. The immunoSEQ platform was used to sequence the TCRbeta chains. As for the authors' bioinformatics: Pooled conventional T cell repertoires yielded 100,000 to 110,000 distinct in-frame TCRbeta sequences from patients and under 150,000 from healthy donors. Treg TCRbeta sequences found in two or more individuals were defined as public, and these public Treg TCRbeta sequences were then searched for in Tconv repertoires. Differences between groups were assessed using Mann-Whitney U tests with Bonferroni-Dunn correction in GraphPad Prism 7.03. The table was pulled from immuneACCESS by TCRdb, which kept in-frame rearrangements only. Such tables lose some clones; where checked, under half of the loss comes from unresolved V genes, and the rest has no known cause. The V and J calls and clone size are taken from that table; D and trimming were inferred from the DNA. This sample lists 20,000 to 25,000 clones; 97% were detected once. The ten largest clones represent around 0.31% of the sample.

CD4+CD127+ cells were sorted as the conventional CD4 T cell population. AIRE-deficient patients had APECED syndrome. Tconv and Treg cells for TCRbeta sequencing were sorted on a FACSAria flow cytometer. The sorted cells were collected in 5-ml round-bottom polystyrene tubes, and the dry cell pellets were frozen at -80 degrees C prior to sequencing. This sample stems from a study of B cell selection in AIRE deficiency (dated by TCRdb to the late 2010s). General notes on the study: Researchers compared the TCRbeta repertoires of sorted blood CD4+ conventional T cells and regulatory T cells from AIRE-deficient patients with the corresponding repertoires from healthy controls. The TCR-sequenced cohort comprised five AIRE-deficient APECED patients and five healthy control donors. On the study overall, not on this receptor specifically: CDR3s were shorter in shared Treg sequences, reflecting a bias toward rearrangements that have few non-templated nucleotide insertions. Only TCRbeta chains were sequenced; about 40% of shared healthy-donor Treg sequences also occurred in healthy Tconv, possibly because of differing TCRalpha chains. In AIRE-deficient patients, Tconv and Treg cells had TCRBV gene usage, CDR3 length and TCR diversity comparable to those in healthy donors. Around 31% of Treg TCRbeta sequences shared among healthy donors appeared in patient Tconv cells, suggesting diversion of Treg-biased clones into the Tconv compartment. Among a few thousand shared Treg TCRbeta sequences, over 30% were shared exclusively among healthy donors and less than 10% exclusively among patients, which suggests that Treg selection is less efficient in the absence of AIRE.

V lost 4 bases and J lost 10 bases; the stretch between them is 16 bases long. Inclusive of the bounding cysteine and phenylalanine, the CDR3 is 13 residues long. The kept DNA is CDR3 alone, 39 bases in frame from the first base. The germline V gene specifies SNHLY as CDR1 and FYNNEI as CDR2. Sequencing was performed on conventional CD4+ T cells sorted from PBMCs. The TCR comes from a human donor with AIRE deficiency. The rearranged segments are TRBV2 and TRBJ1-1, and possibly TRBD1, on 5 matching bases. The CDR3 region reads CASSAGPRVAAFF. The base sequence is TGTGCCAGCAGTGCGGGACCCAGGGTAGCAGCTTTCTTT.